A selection of T cell receptor beta chains follows, all from one sample in a study of cytomegalovirus exposure and HLA in healthy donors. Clones were sequenced by immunoSEQ multiplex PCR, and TCRdb holds only the in-frame ones, with some missing. The profile covers 100,000 or so clones, with about 79% appearing a single time and under 5% taken by the ten largest. The sequencing sample was made of PBMCs. Receptors were obtained from a female donor in good health and CMV-seropositive. Each CDR3 is given with its conserved first and last residue. The order of the fields is D gene, J gene, V gene, CDR3 length, clone size, CDR3 DNA, CDR3 protein. The D gene is left open where the match is weak. Size tells how often a clone was seen (once, few, many) or the class of an expanded clone, and some rows leave it out.

D gene: TRBD1
J gene: TRBJ2-3
V gene: TRBV5-1
CDR3 length: 16
clone size: NA
CDR3 DNA: TGCGCCAGCAGCTTGGTGTCAGGGGGACACACAGATACGCAGTATTTT
CDR3 protein: CASSLVSGGHTDTQYF

D gene: TRBD2
J gene: TRBJ2-7
V gene: TRBV7-9
CDR3 length: 18
clone size: NA
CDR3 DNA: TGTGCCAGCAGCTTAAATATGGCTTCCACCGGGACTATCTACGAGCAGTACTTC
CDR3 protein: CASSLNMASTGTIYEQYF

D gene: NA
J gene: TRBJ1-1
V gene: TRBV5-1
CDR3 length: 14
clone size: NA
CDR3 DNA: TGCGCCAGCTCTGGGGGGGGGCTTTACACTGAAGCTTTCTTT
CDR3 protein: CASSGGGLYTEAFF

D gene: NA
J gene: TRBJ2-5
V gene: TRBV5-4
CDR3 length: 13
clone size: NA
CDR3 DNA: TGTGCCAGCAGCTTGGGATTGGAGGAGACCCAGTACTTC
CDR3 protein: CASSLGLEETQYF

D gene: NA
J gene: TRBJ1-5
V gene: TRBV5-1
CDR3 length: 15
clone size: once
CDR3 DNA: TGCGCCAGCAGCTTGGCTGGAGATAGCAATCAGCCCCAGCATTTT
CDR3 protein: CASSLAGDSNQPQHF

D gene: NA
J gene: TRBJ2-5
V gene: TRBV21-1
CDR3 length: 14
clone size: few
CDR3 DNA: TGTGCCAGCAGCAAAGACAGGATTGAGAGTCCCCAGTACTTC
CDR3 protein: CASSKDRIESPQYF

D gene: TRBD1
J gene: TRBJ1-1
V gene: TRBV6-1
CDR3 length: 15
clone size: NA
CDR3 DNA: TGTGCCAGCAGTGGTGGGGACAGGGGCCATACTGAAGCTTTCTTT
CDR3 protein: CASSGGDRGHTEAFF

D gene: NA
J gene: TRBJ2-7
V gene: TRBV6-1
CDR3 length: 13
clone size: NA
CDR3 DNA: TGTGCCAGCAACGAGGGTCCTTCCTACGAGCAGTACTTC
CDR3 protein: CASNEGPSYEQYF

D gene: TRBD1
J gene: TRBJ1-6
V gene: TRBV23-1
CDR3 length: 16
clone size: NA
CDR3 DNA: TGCGCCAGCAATCTCCCGGGAGGGGGCGACGGTTCACCCCTCCACTTT
CDR3 protein: CASNLPGGGDGSPLHF

D gene: TRBD1
J gene: TRBJ2-6
V gene: TRBV5-1
CDR3 length: 18
clone size: NA
CDR3 DNA: TGCGCCAGCAGCCCCGGCCCAGGGGGCGCGGCCGGGGCCAACGGCCTGACTTTC
CDR3 protein: CASSPGPGGAAGANGLTF

D gene: NA
J gene: TRBJ1-1
V gene: TRBV7-9
CDR3 length: 12
clone size: NA
CDR3 DNA: TGTGCCAGCACCCCCAGGGTGTATGAAGCTTTCTTT
CDR3 protein: CASTPRVYEAFF

D gene: TRBD1
J gene: TRBJ2-7
V gene: TRBV7-9
CDR3 length: 15
clone size: NA
CDR3 DNA: TGTGCCAGCAGCTTAGACCACAGGGGGCTGGACGAGCAGTACTTC
CDR3 protein: CASSLDHRGLDEQYF

D gene: TRBD2
J gene: TRBJ2-1
V gene: TRBV30
CDR3 length: 13
clone size: NA
CDR3 DNA: TGTGCATGGAGGACTAGCGGGGGGGCTGAGCAGTTCTTC
CDR3 protein: CAWRTSGGAEQFF

D gene: NA
J gene: TRBJ2-3
V gene: TRBV30
CDR3 length: 11
clone size: NA
CDR3 DNA: TGTGCCGGCCGAGCAGGAGATACGCAGTATTTT
CDR3 protein: CAGRAGDTQYF

D gene: TRBD2
J gene: TRBJ2-5
V gene: TRBV19
CDR3 length: 17
clone size: NA
CDR3 DNA: TGTGCCAGTAGTATGTTAGCGGGGGGGCCATTACAGGAGACCCAGTACTTC
CDR3 protein: CASSMLAGGPLQETQYF

D gene: NA
J gene: TRBJ2-2
V gene: TRBV9
CDR3 length: 14
clone size: NA
CDR3 DNA: TGTGCCAGCAGCGTAGTATCAGAAGCCGGGGAGCTGTTTTTT
CDR3 protein: CASSVVSEAGELFF

D gene: TRBD2
J gene: TRBJ2-7
V gene: TRBV6-1
CDR3 length: 15
clone size: once
CDR3 DNA: TGTGCCAGCAGTGCCCCTAGCGGGACCTTAGCCGAGCAGTACTTC
CDR3 protein: CASSAPSGTLAEQYF

D gene: NA
J gene: TRBJ2-1
V gene: TRBV5-1
CDR3 length: 12
clone size: NA
CDR3 DNA: TGCGCCAGCAGCGACAGTAACAATGAGCAGTTCTTC
CDR3 protein: CASSDSNNEQFF

D gene: NA
J gene: TRBJ1-1
V gene: TRBV4-1
CDR3 length: 14
clone size: NA
CDR3 DNA: TGCGCCAGCAGCCCCGACAGGTTGAACACTGAAGCTTTCTTT
CDR3 protein: CASSPDRLNTEAFF

D gene: NA
J gene: TRBJ2-1
V gene: TRBV7-8
CDR3 length: 14
clone size: NA
CDR3 DNA: TGTGCCAGCAGCCCCCGTAGTGGTAGAAATGAGCAGTTCTTC
CDR3 protein: CASSPRSGRNEQFF

D gene: NA
J gene: TRBJ2-3
V gene: TRBV7-9
CDR3 length: 16
clone size: NA
CDR3 DNA: TGTTCCAGCAGCTTAGACATTGGGACTAGCACAGATACGCAGTATTTT
CDR3 protein: CSSSLDIGTSTDTQYF

D gene: NA
J gene: TRBJ2-1
V gene: TRBV29-1
CDR3 length: 13
clone size: NA
CDR3 DNA: TGCAGCGTGACGGACTTCTCCTACAATGAGCAGTTCTTC
CDR3 protein: CSVTDFSYNEQFF

D gene: TRBD1
J gene: TRBJ1-3
V gene: TRBV6-6
CDR3 length: 15
clone size: NA
CDR3 DNA: TGTGCCAGCAATAAGGACAGGGCGGGTGGAAACACCATATATTTT
CDR3 protein: CASNKDRAGGNTIYF

D gene: TRBD1
J gene: TRBJ2-2
V gene: TRBV2
CDR3 length: 15
clone size: NA
CDR3 DNA: TGTGCCAGCACCGGACAGGGGGGGGTCACCGGGGAGCTGTTTTTT
CDR3 protein: CASTGQGGVTGELFF

D gene: TRBD1
J gene: TRBJ1-1
V gene: TRBV5-1
CDR3 length: 15
clone size: once
CDR3 DNA: TGCGCCAGCAGCTTGGGGCCAGGGGGAGAGACTGAAGCTTTCTTT
CDR3 protein: CASSLGPGGETEAFF

D gene: NA
J gene: TRBJ2-7
V gene: TRBV27
CDR3 length: 14
clone size: once
CDR3 DNA: TGTGCCAGCAGTTTTTTGGCCAGTACCTACGAGCAGTACTTC
CDR3 protein: CASSFLASTYEQYF

D gene: TRBD2
J gene: TRBJ2-1
V gene: TRBV4-1
CDR3 length: 14
clone size: NA
CDR3 DNA: TGCACCAGCAGCCAATGGACTAGCGTGAATGAGCAGTTCTTC
CDR3 protein: CTSSQWTSVNEQFF

D gene: NA
J gene: TRBJ1-4
V gene: TRBV4-2
CDR3 length: 14
clone size: NA
CDR3 DNA: TGTGCCAGCAGCCAGGGCTTACAGGGCGAAAAACTGTTTTTT
CDR3 protein: CASSQGLQGEKLFF

D gene: TRBD1
J gene: TRBJ1-5
V gene: TRBV2
CDR3 length: 16
clone size: NA
CDR3 DNA: TGTGCCAGCAGTGAACAGACAGGGCAACGCAATCAGCCCCAGCATTTT
CDR3 protein: CASSEQTGQRNQPQHF

D gene: TRBD2
J gene: TRBJ2-3
V gene: TRBV6-4
CDR3 length: 16
clone size: NA
CDR3 DNA: TGTGCCAGCAGCGAAGCGAGCGGGAGGGGCACAGATACGCAGTATTTT
CDR3 protein: CASSEASGRGTDTQYF

D gene: TRBD1
J gene: TRBJ2-5
V gene: TRBV9
CDR3 length: 15
clone size: NA
CDR3 DNA: TGTGCCAGCAGCGCCGGGACAGGGCTATCCGAGACCCAGTACTTC
CDR3 protein: CASSAGTGLSETQYF

D gene: NA
J gene: TRBJ1-2
V gene: TRBV2
CDR3 length: 13
clone size: NA
CDR3 DNA: TGTGCCAGCAGTGAGCAGGGGATGGGGGGCTACACCTTC
CDR3 protein: CASSEQGMGGYTF

D gene: TRBD1
J gene: TRBJ2-7
V gene: TRBV2
CDR3 length: 14
clone size: NA
CDR3 DNA: TGTGCCAGCAGTAGACAGGGGGATAGGTACGAGCAGTACTTC
CDR3 protein: CASSRQGDRYEQYF

D gene: TRBD1
J gene: TRBJ1-5
V gene: TRBV19
CDR3 length: 15
clone size: NA
CDR3 DNA: TGTGCCAGTAGTGATACAGGGGGGCGGGGACAGCCCCAGCATTTT
CDR3 protein: CASSDTGGRGQPQHF

D gene: TRBD2
J gene: TRBJ2-3
V gene: TRBV4-1
CDR3 length: 18
clone size: NA
CDR3 DNA: TGCGCCAGCAGCCCCCTTAGCGGGGGGGCCTTCGGCACAGATACGCAGTATTTT
CDR3 protein: CASSPLSGGAFGTDTQYF

D gene: NA
J gene: TRBJ1-5
V gene: TRBV27
CDR3 length: 18
clone size: NA
CDR3 DNA: TGTGCCAGCAGTTTATTTAATCCACTCCGGAACGGCGGGCAGCCCCAGCATTTT
CDR3 protein: CASSLFNPLRNGGQPQHF

D gene: NA
J gene: TRBJ2-2
V gene: TRBV30
CDR3 length: 16
clone size: once
CDR3 DNA: TGTGCCTGGACGGGGCGGGGTAGGCTGAGGACCGGGGAGCTGTTTTTT
CDR3 protein: CAWTGRGRLRTGELFF

D gene: NA
J gene: TRBJ1-1
V gene: TRBV6-4
CDR3 length: 13
clone size: NA
CDR3 DNA: TGTGCCAGCTCACAGACAGCGAACACTGAAGCTTTCTTT
CDR3 protein: CASSQTANTEAFF

D gene: TRBD2
J gene: TRBJ2-5
V gene: TRBV5-1
CDR3 length: 14
clone size: NA
CDR3 DNA: TGCGCCAGCAGTGCGGGACTAGCAGAAGAGACCCAGTACTTC
CDR3 protein: CASSAGLAEETQYF

D gene: NA
J gene: TRBJ1-4
V gene: TRBV30
CDR3 length: 13
clone size: NA
CDR3 DNA: TGTGCCTGGAGTGATGACATCGGCCAAAAACTGTTTTTT
CDR3 protein: CAWSDDIGQKLFF

D gene: TRBD1
J gene: TRBJ1-2
V gene: TRBV15
CDR3 length: 13
clone size: NA
CDR3 DNA: TGTGCCACCAGCATACAGGGGGGGTATGGCTACACCTTC
CDR3 protein: CATSIQGGYGYTF

D gene: TRBD1
J gene: TRBJ1-1
V gene: TRBV30
CDR3 length: 14
clone size: NA
CDR3 DNA: TGTGCCTGGAGCCTAGGGACAGAGAACACTGAAGCTTTCTTT
CDR3 protein: CAWSLGTENTEAFF

D gene: TRBD1
J gene: TRBJ1-1
V gene: TRBV6-5
CDR3 length: 13
clone size: NA
CDR3 DNA: TGTGCCAGCAGAATCGACAGGGGCGGGGAAGCTTTCTTT
CDR3 protein: CASRIDRGGEAFF